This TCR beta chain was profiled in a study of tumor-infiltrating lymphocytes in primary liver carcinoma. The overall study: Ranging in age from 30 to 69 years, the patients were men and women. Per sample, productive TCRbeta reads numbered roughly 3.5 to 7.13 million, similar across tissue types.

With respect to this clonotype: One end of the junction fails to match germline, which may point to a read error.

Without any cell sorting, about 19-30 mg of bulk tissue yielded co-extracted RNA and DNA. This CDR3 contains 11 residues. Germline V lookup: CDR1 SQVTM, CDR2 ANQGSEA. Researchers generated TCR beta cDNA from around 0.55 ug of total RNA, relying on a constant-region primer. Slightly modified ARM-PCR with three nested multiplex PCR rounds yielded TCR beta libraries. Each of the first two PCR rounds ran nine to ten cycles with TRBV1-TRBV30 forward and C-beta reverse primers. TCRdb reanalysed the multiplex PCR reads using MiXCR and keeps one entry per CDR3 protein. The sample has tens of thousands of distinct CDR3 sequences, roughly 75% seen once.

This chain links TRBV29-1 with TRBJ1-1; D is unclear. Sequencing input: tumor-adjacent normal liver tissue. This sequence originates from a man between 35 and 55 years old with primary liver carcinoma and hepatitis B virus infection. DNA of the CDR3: TGCAGCGTTGAGCTGAACATTGAAGCTTTCTTT. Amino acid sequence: CSVELNIEAFF.